This T cell receptor (beta chain) originates from a study of vaccination effects on CD4 cells after COVID-19. CD4+ T cells specific for antigen were expanded with viral peptide pools by the ViraFEST assay before sequencing. Cells that had been cultured for roughly ten days were the source of isolated CD4+ T cells. Each participant received a vaccine that was either BNT162b2 or mRNA-1273, given as two doses. V was cut by 0 bases and J by 4 bases, with 15 bases left in between. Germline V gives CDR1 LNHNV, CDR2 YYDKDF (reference sequence). This CDR3 contains 17 residues. As concerns this clone: What it binds is unknown.

Profiled with immunoSEQ multiplex PCR; TCRdb holds only in-frame clones, not every one. The data contain 25,000 to 40,000 clones, approximately 78% of them singletons. The rearrangement uses TRBV15 and TRBJ1-4; D is possibly TRBD1 (5 bases). Sequenced here: CD4+ T cells from PBMCs cultured with HCoV-NL63 spike peptides, sampled after COVID-19 vaccination. The TCR sequence derives from a human donor who received a COVID-19 vaccine. Some clones in this sample may be carry-over from other donors' samples. CDR3: CATSRDPFAGNNEKLFF. In DNA, the CDR3 is TGTGCCACCAGCAGAGATCCTTTCGCAGGGAATAATGAAAAACTGTTTTTT. The whole variable domain, remainder taken from reference TRBV15 and TRBJ1-4, is DAMVIQNPRYQVTQFGKPVTLSCSQTLNHNVMYWYQQKSSQAPKLLFHYYDKDFNNEADTPDNFQSRRPNTSFCFLDIRSPGLGDTAMYLCATSRDPFAGNNEKLFFGSGTQLSVL.